The rows below give T cell receptor beta chains drawn from one sample of a study of T-cell memory formation after mild COVID-19. TCRdb re-called the 5' RACE reads through MiXCR, storing one row per CDR3 protein. The sample has about 320,000 distinct CDR3 sequences, 14% seen once; the top ten hold roughly 23%. Sequencing was done on a sample of PBMCs or a T cell subset sorted from them (not recorded which). The receptors originated from a man between 18 and 29 years old who had mild COVID-19 (a few samples of this study predate the infection). Cell type and time point are not known. Both conserved end residues are part of each CDR3. D genes are given only for firm matches. A clone size is listed for some rows: how often the clone was seen (once, few, many), or a class if it is expanded.

length,V,size,D,J,DNA,CDR3
16,TRBV6-2/TRBV6-3,few,.,TRBJ2-7,TGTGCCAGCAGTTACCGGCTACCGGGGAATTCCTACGAGCAGTACTTC,CASSYRLPGNSYEQYF
13,TRBV5-1,.,TRBD1,TRBJ1-1,TGCGCCAGCAGCACCGACAGGGTAACTGAAGCTTTCTTT,CASSTDRVTEAFF
13,TRBV30,many,.,TRBJ2-5,TGTGCCTGGAGAGGGGCCTTCCAAGAGACCCAGTACTTC,CAWRGAFQETQYF
17,TRBV6-5,few,.,TRBJ2-6,TGTGCCAGCAGTTACGGGCAGGGTGCGGTTGGGGCCAACGTCCTGACTTTC,CASSYGQGAVGANVLTF
16,TRBV21-1,.,.,TRBJ1-5,TGTGCCAGCAGCAAAGTGGCAGGTTTTTCTTGTCAGCCCCAGCATTTT,CASSKVAGFSCQPQHF
11,TRBV12-5,once,.,TRBJ2-5,TGTGCTAGTGTTCTTGTGGAGACCCAGTACTTC,CASVLVETQYF
12,TRBV7-9,few,.,TRBJ2-7,TGTGCCAGCAGCTTCTTCGGGGACGAGCAGTACTTC,CASSFFGDEQYF
12,TRBV10-2,many,.,TRBJ2-5,TGCGCCAGCAGTGAGACTACGGGGACCCAGTACTTC,CASSETTGTQYF
13,TRBV4-1,.,.,TRBJ1-4,TGCCCCAGCAGACGGGGTCGTAATGAAAAACTGTTTTTT,CPSRRGRNEKLFF
14,TRBV7-9,few,.,TRBJ1-2,TGTGCCAGCAGCTTTAACGGACGGAGAGATGGCTACACCTTC,CASSFNGRRDGYTF
17,TRBV12-3/TRBV12-4,.,TRBD2,TRBJ2-1,TGTGCCAGCAGTTTAGCTCTCCTAGCGGGGGGCTACAATGAGCAGTTCTTC,CASSLALLAGGYNEQFF
14,TRBV12-3/TRBV12-4,few,.,TRBJ1-6,TGTGCCAGCAGTATTCACAGGGATAATTCACCCCTCCACTTT,CASSIHRDNSPLHF
13,TRBV7-8,.,.,TRBJ2-3,TGTGCCAGCAGGTGGGGTGGCTTGGATACGCAGTATTTT,CASRWGGLDTQYF
13,TRBV5-1,.,.,TRBJ2-7,TGCGCCAGCAGCTTGGTGGCTACCTACGAGCAGTACTTC,CASSLVATYEQYF
11,TRBV24-1,few,.,TRBJ2-1,TGTGCCGCTCCGGGAGTTAATGAGCAGTTCTTC,CAAPGVNEQFF
14,TRBV15,few,TRBD1,TRBJ2-1,TGTGCCACCAGAAACAGGGGGCGCGACAATGAGCAGTTCTTC,CATRNRGRDNEQFF
15,TRBV4-1,.,.,TRBJ2-5,TGCGCCAGCAGCCAAGTTGGGAGCGAGGGAGAGACCCAGTACTTC,CASSQVGSEGETQYF
16,TRBV10-3,.,TRBD2,TRBJ2-1,TGTGCCATCAAGACGACTAGCGGCGCAACCTACAATGAGCAGTTCTTC,CAIKTTSGATYNEQFF
14,TRBV7-9,many,.,TRBJ2-3,TGTGCCAGCAGCTCCCTGGGTGGCACAGATACGCAGTATTTT,CASSSLGGTDTQYF
14,TRBV7-2,few,.,TRBJ1-2,TGTGCCAGCAGCCGAGGGGGGGGATTTAGTGGCTACACCTTC,CASSRGGGFSGYTF
12,TRBV7-6,.,.,TRBJ2-7,TGTGCCAGCAGCGACGAGAGAGGGGAGCAGTACTTC,CASSDERGEQYF
14,TRBV11-2,few,.,TRBJ2-3,TGTGCCAGCAGCCCTGCCGACGGGTCAGATACGCAGTATTTT,CASSPADGSDTQYF
13,TRBV5-4,.,.,TRBJ2-2,TGTGCCAGCAGCAGGGGGGAGACCGGGGAGCTGTTTTTT,CASSRGETGELFF
16,TRBV7-2,.,TRBD2,TRBJ2-7,TGTGCCAGCAGCTGGCAACTAGCGGGGGGACCCTACGAGCAGTACTTC,CASSWQLAGGPYEQYF
16,TRBV4-2,few,TRBD2,TRBJ2-5,TGTGCCAGCAGCCTCATACCCGCTAGCGGGGAAGAGACCCAGTACTTC,CASSLIPASGEETQYF
14,TRBV12-3/TRBV12-4,few,.,TRBJ1-4,TGTGCCAGCAGTTTGGGCAGGGGTGGGGAAAAACTGTTTTTT,CASSLGRGGEKLFF
13,TRBV7-7,.,.,TRBJ2-1,TGTGCCAGCAGCACGGGCGGTGGTGGTGAGCAGTTCTTC,CASSTGGGGEQFF
16,TRBV7-3,.,TRBD1,TRBJ1-5,TGTGCCAGCATCACTGTTACCGGACAGGGCGATCAGCCCCAGCATTTT,CASITVTGQGDQPQHF
14,TRBV11-1,.,TRBD1,TRBJ1-2,TGTGCCAGCAGCCCCATGACAGGGGACTATGGCTACACCTTC,CASSPMTGDYGYTF
13,TRBV19,many,.,TRBJ2-3,TGTGCCAGTAGTATAGATCGCCGTCTTACCCAGTATTTT,CASSIDRRLTQYF
15,TRBV7-2,.,TRBD2,TRBJ2-3,TGTGCCAGCAGCTTTACCGGGGGGTACACAGATACGCAGTATTTT,CASSFTGGYTDTQYF
14,TRBV11-3,.,.,TRBJ2-2,TGTGCCAGCAGTTCGCACAGGGAACCCGGGGAGCTGTTTTTT,CASSSHREPGELFF
14,TRBV14,few,.,TRBJ1-1,TGTGCCAGCAGCCAAGTCTCCCTGGGCACTGAAGCTTTCTTT,CASSQVSLGTEAFF
14,TRBV20-1,many,.,TRBJ2-1,TGCAGTGCCGTTGGAGGACTCTCCTACAATGAGCAGTTCTTC,CSAVGGLSYNEQFF
17,TRBV7-2,.,TRBD1,TRBJ1-4,TGTGCCAGCAGCTCCCCGGGACAGGGGAAAACTAATGAAAAACTGTTTTTT,CASSSPGQGKTNEKLFF
12,TRBV2,.,TRBD2,TRBJ2-3,TGTGCCAGCAAGCGGGGGGGCGGTACGCAGTATTTT,CASKRGGGTQYF
15,TRBV5-1,few,.,TRBJ2-4,TGCGCCAGCAGCCCTGGAGATCGGGGCTTAAACATTCAGTACTTC,CASSPGDRGLNIQYF
13,TRBV5-6,.,.,TRBJ2-3,TGTGCCAGCAGCTTGACAGCCACAGATACGCAGTATTTT,CASSLTATDTQYF
15,TRBV5-1,.,.,TRBJ2-2,TGCGCCAGCAGCGGAGCAAATTCGAACACCGGGGAGCTGTTTTTT,CASSGANSNTGELFF
15,TRBV5-1,many,TRBD2,TRBJ2-3,TGCGCCAGTACGCCGGCTAGCGGCTTCACAGATACGCAGTATTTT,CASTPASGFTDTQYF
13,TRBV2,.,.,TRBJ1-1,TGTGCCAGCCGGGGGAACAGGAACACTGAAGCTTTCTTT,CASRGNRNTEAFF
13,TRBV2,few,TRBD1,TRBJ1-5,TGTGCCAGCAAGGGACAGGGGGTCCAGCCCCAGCATTTT,CASKGQGVQPQHF
20,TRBV5-8,.,.,TRBJ2-2,TGTGCCAGCAGCTTTCTAGGCCGGTACCCCGTGGGGGAGAACACCGGGGAGCTGTTTTTT,CASSFLGRYPVGENTGELFF
14,TRBV19,few,.,TRBJ2-1,TGTGCCAGTAGAAAGCAGAGGGATGTGAATGAGCAGTTCTTC,CASRKQRDVNEQFF
15,TRBV2,few,.,TRBJ2-1,TGTGCCAGTAAAGAGGGCAGGAGCTCCTACAATGAGCAGTTCTTC,CASKEGRSSYNEQFF
18,TRBV2,.,.,TRBJ2-7,TGTGCCAGCAGTGAAACGGTGGGCAGGACAAAAAGCTCCTACGAGCAGTACTTC,CASSETVGRTKSSYEQYF
14,TRBV7-2,.,.,TRBJ1-1,TGTGCCAGCAGCTTAACAGGGTGGGGCACTGAAGCTTTCTTT,CASSLTGWGTEAFF
14,TRBV7-2,.,.,TRBJ1-2,TGTGCCAGCAGCTTCCTCGAGCAGGCCCTTGGCTACACCTTC,CASSFLEQALGYTF
13,TRBV5-5,many,.,TRBJ2-1,TGTGCCAGCAGCTTCGGACCAGGCGAGAGTTGGTTCTTC,CASSFGPGESWFF
16,TRBV6-5,.,.,TRBJ2-5,TGTGCCAGCAGTTACTCGACTGCGGCGGCACAAGAGACCCAGTACTTC,CASSYSTAAAQETQYF